This T cell receptor (beta chain) was profiled in a study of shared clonotypes between healthy human individuals. The CDR3 runs 14 residues. V gave up 3 bases and J gave up 10 bases; unmatched junction bases: 10. In germline, CDR1 is SGHKS, CDR2 YYEKEE (reference sequence). Method: immunoSEQ multiplex PCR; TCRdb's copy keeps in-frame clones and lacks some. The data show roughly 1,000,000 clones, 70% to 80% seen once. V gene TRBV5-5 combines with J gene TRBJ2-1; 7 bases fit TRBD1. Sequencing was performed on memory CD4+ T cells from PBMCs. Described subset: CD45RA-negative fraction. The receptor was isolated from a man aged 18 to 30 in good health. Some clones in this sample may be carry-over from other donors' samples. CDR3 DNA sequence: TGTGCCAGCAGCTCACTAGATAGGACAGGAGAGCAGTTCTTC. It specifies CASSSLDRTGEQFF.